This T cell receptor beta chain comes out of a study of blood T cells in healthy people across ages. Study context: For every two T cells, template switching captured about one barcoded beta molecule.

The use of a sample-barcoded 5' primer and a J-beta primer mix characterized a second PCR of roughly 7 to 11 cycles. One entry per CDR3 protein, called by TCRdb with MiXCR from the 5' RACE reads. Counted here are hundreds of thousands of distinct CDR3 sequences, about 53% occurring once; the ten biggest clones make up over 30%. Points on this clonotype: Its antigen remains unknown.

Investigators took 9.5 to 10 milliliters of peripheral blood from every donor. Isolated per sample were at least 7 million PBMCs. Study outcomes and limitations: Long-lived donors exceeded aged donors in naive CD4+ cells and diversity.

This CDR3 has 14 amino acids. With V trimmed by 6 bases and J by 1 base, 5 bases remained unmatched. Germline V CDR1 and CDR2: SGHRS, YFSETQ. This chain connects TRBV5-1 to TRBJ2-5; 8 bases are shared with TRBD1. This clonotype originated in a man aged 55 to 70 in good health. Sequencing was carried out using blood. CDR3 in amino acids: CASTRGQVQETQYF. DNA for the CDR3: TGCGCCAGCACTAGGGGACAGGTCCAAGAGACCCAGTACTTC.